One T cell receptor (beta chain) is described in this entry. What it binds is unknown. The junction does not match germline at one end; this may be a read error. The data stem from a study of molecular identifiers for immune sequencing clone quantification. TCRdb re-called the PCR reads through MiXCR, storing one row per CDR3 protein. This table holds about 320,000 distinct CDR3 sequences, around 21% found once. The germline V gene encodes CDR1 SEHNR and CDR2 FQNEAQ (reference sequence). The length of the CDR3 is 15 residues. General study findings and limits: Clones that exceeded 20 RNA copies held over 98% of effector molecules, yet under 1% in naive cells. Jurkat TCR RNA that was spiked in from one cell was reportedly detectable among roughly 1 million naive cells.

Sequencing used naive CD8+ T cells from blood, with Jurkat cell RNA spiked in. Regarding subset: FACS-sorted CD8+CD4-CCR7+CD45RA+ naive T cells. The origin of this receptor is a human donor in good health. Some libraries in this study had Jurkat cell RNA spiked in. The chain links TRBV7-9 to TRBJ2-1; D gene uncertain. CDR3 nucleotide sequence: TGTGCCAGCGGCTTAGTGCGAGCCTCTTACAATGAGCAGTTTTTC. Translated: CASGLVRASYNEQFF.